This is a list of T cell receptor beta chains from one sample in a study of T cell responses to AZD1222 COVID-19 vaccine. The table came from immunoSEQ multiplex PCR; TCRdb's copy has only in-frame clones and leaves some out. The sample lists approximately 160,000 clones; roughly 94% were seen once. Sequencing was performed on peripheral blood, taken 28 days after the second AZD1222 dose. These receptors were taken from an adult who received the AZD1222 COVID-19 vaccine. Each CDR3 is given with its conserved first and last residue. D genes are given only for firm matches. Clone size is not always given. Where it is, it says once, few, many or a class for expanded clones.

. TRBJ2-2 TRBV27 TRBD2 CASSLLPAGGVGELFF TGTGCCAGCAGTTTACTCCCAGCGGGAGGGGTCGGGGAGCTGTTTTTT
. TRBJ2-5 TRBV18 . CASSPPPWGTQTQYF TGTGCCAGCTCACCACCACCCTGGGGGACACAGACCCAGTACTTC
. TRBJ1-3 TRBV4-1 . CATAAGAARGSGNTIYF TGCGCCACCGCGGCGGGGGCTGCGAGGGGCTCTGGAAACACCATATATTTT
. TRBJ2-1 TRBV10-2 . CASRESSYNEQFF TGCGCCAGCCGCGAGAGCTCCTACAATGAGCAGTTCTTC
. TRBJ2-5 TRBV18 . CASSPSASFQETQYF TGTGCCAGCTCACCATCGGCGAGTTTCCAAGAGACCCAGTACTTC
. TRBJ1-1 TRBV29-1 . CSAQANSSPRGTEAFF TGCAGCGCTCAGGCGAACAGTAGCCCCAGGGGCACTGAAGCTTTCTTT
. TRBJ1-4 TRBV27 . CASSLIGATEKLFF TGTGCCAGCAGTTTAATAGGGGCGACTGAAAAACTGTTTTTT
. TRBJ2-5 TRBV20-1 TRBD2 CSASGGTNQQETQYF TGCAGTGCTAGTGGGGGGACTAACCAACAAGAGACCCAGTACTTC
. TRBJ1-5 TRBV5-6 TRBD1 CASSLGLGQVLGQPQHF TGTGCCAGCAGCTTGGGCCTGGGACAGGTGCTAGGTCAGCCCCAGCATTTT
. TRBJ1-2 TRBV29-1 . CSVVVSDYGYTF TGCAGCGTTGTTGTGTCTGACTATGGCTACACCTTC
. TRBJ2-1 TRBV2 . CASSGASSSYNEQFF TGTGCCAGCAGCGGAGCGAGCAGCTCCTACAATGAGCAGTTCTTC
once TRBJ1-3 TRBV7-6 . CARDIGNTIYF TGTGCCAGGGATATCGGAAACACCATATATTTT
. TRBJ1-2 TRBV12-3/TRBV12-4 . CASRVEGVNGYTF TGTGCCAGCAGGGTTGAGGGGGTAAATGGCTACACCTTC
. TRBJ1-5 TRBV3-1/TRBV3-2 TRBD1 CASSQGTGGTQPQHF TGTGCCAGCAGCCAAGGGACAGGGGGAACTCAGCCCCAGCATTTT
. TRBJ2-2 TRBV11-2 . CASSLSPARGELFF TGTGCCAGCAGCTTAAGCCCGGCGAGGGGGGAGCTGTTTTTT
. TRBJ2-5 TRBV6-5 TRBD2 CASSWRGAFGETQYF TGTGCCAGCAGCTGGCGGGGGGCCTTCGGGGAGACCCAGTACTTC
. TRBJ1-1 TRBV18 . CASSPGQTNTEAFF TGTGCCAGCTCACCTGGACAGACGAACACTGAAGCTTTCTTT
. TRBJ2-3 TRBV9 TRBD2 CASSATSLAGLPDTQYF TGTGCCAGCAGCGCAACTTCACTAGCGGGACTGCCAGATACGCAGTATTTT
. TRBJ2-7 TRBV28 TRBD1 CASSPPGQYVYYEQYF TGTGCCAGCAGTCCCCCGGGACAGTATGTCTACTACGAGCAGTACTTC
. TRBJ2-4 TRBV3-1/TRBV3-2 . CASSQEAVRPGLKNIQYF TGTGCCAGCAGCCAAGAAGCCGTCCGTCCCGGACTTAAAAACATTCAGTACTTC
. TRBJ1-6 TRBV27 . CASSLGAGGPLHF TGTGCCAGCAGTTTAGGAGCCGGAGGGCCCCTCCACTTT
. TRBJ1-4 TRBV7-8 . CASSPKLHSEFWEKLFF TGTGCCAGCAGTCCAAAGTTACATTCAGAGTTCTGGGAAAAACTGTTTTTT
. TRBJ1-3 TRBV11-2 . CASSKNGQLNGNTIYF TGTGCCAGCAGCAAGAACGGACAGTTAAACGGAAACACCATATATTTT